The 15 T cell receptor beta chains below all came from one sample that was sequenced in a study of T cell changes during pregnancy in multiple sclerosis. The assay was immunoSEQ multiplex PCR, and TCRdb's table has in-frame clones only and misses some. The sample yields over 85,000 clones, roughly 91% seen once. This sample comprised peripheral blood, obtained after pregnancy. These receptors all stem from a female donor in good health, enrolled as a control in a pregnancy study.

This clone was observed a few times. The V and J genes are TRBV18 and TRBJ1-2; a weak D match, TRBD1 (5 bases). Germline CDR1 reads KGHSH; CDR2 reads LQKENI. This CDR3 comprises 12 residues. V lost 1 base, J lost 8 bases, and 8 bases lay in between. The CDR3 DNA sequence: TGTGCCAGCTCACCACGTCAGGGCGGCTACACCTTC. It encodes CASSPRQGGYTF.

The chain is built from TRBV5-1 and TRBJ2-5; 8 bases match TRBD2. After removal of 6 bases from V and 1 base from J, the junction contained 11 bases not matched to a gene. Germline CDR1 SGHRS, CDR2 YFSETQ. The CDR3 contains 16 residues. The CDR3 bases are TGCGCCAGCAAGAACGGGGCGGGGGGAGGCCAAGAGACCCAGTACTTC. It is translated as CASKNGAGGGQETQYF.

This CDR3 reads CASSKVEERLGEQYF. The CDR3 region has the DNA TGTGCCAGCAGCAAAGTAGAGGAGAGGTTGGGCGAGCAGTACTTC. The J gene is TRBJ2-7, the V gene TRBV21-1; the DNA was not used to check the table's D call, TRBD2. TRBV21-1 is described as a pseudogene. CDR3 length equals 15 residues.

The chain employs TRBV30 and TRBJ2-7; a weak D match, TRBD1 (5 bases). CDR3 size: 13 residues. V lost 3 bases to trimming and J lost 2 bases, with 11 bases between them. The germline V gene encodes CDR1 GTSNPN and CDR2 SVGIG (reference sequence). The CDR3 sequence is CAWSLGEPYEQYF. In DNA form, the CDR3 reads TGTGCCTGGAGCTTAGGGGAACCCTACGAGCAGTACTTC.

The CDR3 bases are TGCAGCGCTTCAGGGTATACGACTAATGAAAAACTGTTTTTT. This gives the protein CSASGYTTNEKLFF. V usage is TRBV29-1 and J usage is TRBJ1-4, with a possible D match to TRBD1 (5 bases). V gave up 7 bases and J gave up 2 bases, with 14 bases separating them. CDR1 is SQVTM and CDR2 is ANQGSEA in the germline V gene. The CDR3 loop spans 14 amino acids.

The chain has TRBV7-6 and TRBJ1-5; D is uncertain. The CDR3 totals 13 residues. CDR1 is SGHVS, CDR2 FNYEAQ, per germline. Trimming took off 3 bases at V and 5 bases at J, with 8 bases between the two ends. The CDR3 DNA reads TGTGCCAGCAGCTTGAACAGCTATCAGCCCCAGCATTTT. Residues: CASSLNSYQPQHF. The entire variable domain, with the rest obtained from reference TRBV7-6 and TRBJ1-5, is as follows: GAGVSQSPRYKVTKRGQDVALRCDPISGHVSLYWYRQALGQGPEFLTYFNYEAQQDKSGLPNDRFSAERPEGSISTLTIQRTEQRDSAMYRCASSLNSYQPQHFGDGTRLSIL.

This chain uses TRBV19 with TRBJ1-2, with D perhaps TRBD1 (5 bases). Deletions cut 6 bases from V and 0 bases from J, with 8 bases between. The CDR3 contains 13 residues. Germline V gene sequence: CDR1 LNHDA, CDR2 SQIVND (reference sequence). The CDR3 sequence: CASSTTANYGYTF. The CDR3 nucleotides read TGTGCCAGTAGCACGACAGCTAACTATGGCTACACCTTC.

The chain is built from TRBV19 and TRBJ1-2; no definite D call. Trimming stripped 2 bases from V and 8 bases from J, with 12 bases between. The germline gives CDR1 LNHDA, CDR2 SQIVND (reference sequence). The CDR3 totals 13 residues. The CDR3 sequence is CASSIPRAGGYTF. Written as DNA, the CDR3 is TGTGCCAGTAGTATACCCCGGGCGGGGGGCTACACCTTC.

V is TRBV9 and J is TRBJ1-5; 9 bases map to TRBD1. This CDR3 has 15 residues. CDR1 and CDR2 from the germline V gene are SGDLS and YYNGEE. Trimming cost V 4 bases and J 4 bases; bases outside gene matches: 6. The CDR3 here is CASSLGTGPNQPQHF. The CDR3 DNA reads TGTGCCAGCAGCCTCGGGACAGGGCCAAATCAGCCCCAGCATTTT.

This clone was seen a single time. The chain is built from TRBV4-1 and TRBJ2-7; D is ambiguous. CDR3 length: 16 amino acids. Germline CDR1 and CDR2: MGHRA and YSYEKL. Trimming cost V 6 bases and J 3 bases, with 21 bases left between them. The CDR3 bases are TGCGCCAGCAGTCGGGTCTCGGATAATGGAAACTACGAGCAGTACTTC. It is translated as CASSRVSDNGNYEQYF.

Concerning this clone: At one boundary the junction diverges from the germline segment, which might be a read error. This sample also contains other DNA sequences that code for the same CDR3. The chain couples TRBV19 to TRBJ1-2; D is perhaps TRBD1 (6 bases). The V gene's germline CDR1 is LNHDA and CDR2 SQIVND (reference sequence). The CDR3 extends over 15 amino acids. In nucleotides, the CDR3 is TGTGCCAGTAATGACAGGAGTATTAGGAACTATGGCTACACCTTT. Its translation is CASNDRSIRNYGYTF.

The chain links TRBV29-1 to TRBJ2-1; possible D gene TRBD2, 6 bases. The germline V gene encodes CDR1 SQVTM and CDR2 ANQGSEA. The CDR3 contains 14 residues. Trimming removed 7 bases from V and 3 bases from J, with 16 bases in between. The CDR3: CSAGWGEFYNEQFF. CDR3 nucleotide sequence: TGCAGCGCTGGGTGGGGGGAGTTCTACAATGAGCAGTTCTTC.

V is TRBV27 and J is TRBJ2-3; 12 bases are a match to TRBD2. The junction had 10 bases not matched to a gene; V was cut back by 4 bases and J by 2 bases. Germline CDR1 is MNHEY and CDR2 is SMNVEV (reference sequence). This CDR3 has 18 residues. CDR3 protein: CASSSSSGGADYTDTQYF. CDR3 coding DNA: TGTGCCAGCAGTTCCTCTAGCGGGGGGGCCGATTACACAGATACGCAGTATTTT.

V usage is TRBV27 and J usage is TRBJ2-5; 7 nucleotides match TRBD1. Trimming at V came to 5 bases and at J to 1 base, leaving 10 bases not matched to a gene. The V gene's germline CDR1 is MNHEY and CDR2 SMNVEV (reference sequence). The CDR3 is made up of 16 amino acids. Here the CDR3 DNA reads TGTGCCAGCAGTCCGTCCGGGACAGTCTCCCAAGAGACCCAGTACTTC. As protein: CASSPSGTVSQETQYF.

The rearrangement joins TRBV5-8 to TRBJ2-7; 8 bases fit TRBD1. Germline-derived CDR1 and CDR2 are SGHTS and YDEGEE. J was trimmed by 5 bases and V by 2 bases; bases with no gene match: 6. The CDR3 is 14 residues long. The CDR3 reads CASSLPGQVNEQYF. The CDR3 DNA reads as TGTGCCAGCAGCTTACCGGGACAGGTAAACGAGCAGTACTTC.